The 9 T cell receptor beta chains presented below share a single source sample, sequenced in a study of shared clonotypes between healthy human individuals. The repertoire was sequenced with immunoSEQ multiplex PCR; TCRdb's copy has only in-frame clones and lacks some. The sample shows millions of clones, around 94% of them seen only once. Sequencing used naive CD4+ T cells sorted from blood. Regarding subset: CD45RA+ positively selected. These receptors were taken from a man younger than 35 in good health.

Details on this clone: A read error may account for a junction end that differs from germline. This sequence joins TRBV6-1 and TRBJ1-6, with 9 bases aligning to TRBD1. Per the germline V gene, CDR1 is MNHNS and CDR2 is SASEGT. CDR3 length: 13 amino acids. The CDR3 is CASSPPGTGTTYF. CDR3 in DNA: TGTGCCAGCAGTCCACCCGGGACAGGGACAACTTACTTT.

Written as DNA, the CDR3 is TGTGCCAGCAGCTCGAGGACAGCTAGCACAGATACGCAGTATTTT. Translating it yields CASSSRTASTDTQYF. The genes are TRBV11-3 and TRBJ2-3, with D perhaps matching TRBD1 (6 bases). The ends were cut back, 4 bases at V and 0 bases at J, with 11 bases in the middle. From germline, CDR1 is SGHNT and CDR2 YENEEA. The CDR3 length is 15 residues.

The rearrangement uses TRBV11-2 and TRBJ1-6; 10 bases match TRBD1. The CDR3 contains 13 residues. V was pared by 8 bases and J by 7 bases, with 2 bases of the junction left unmatched. Germline assignment: CDR1 SGHAT and CDR2 FQNNGV. CDR3 loop: CASAGQGNSPLHF. The CDR3 nucleotides read TGTGCCAGCGCGGGACAGGGGAATTCACCCCTCCACTTT.

Of note for this clone: Additional DNA sequences in this sample encode the identical CDR3. V gene TRBV9 combines with J gene TRBJ2-7; 12 nucleotides line up with TRBD1. The V and J ends lost 0 bases and 2 bases, in that order; junction bases with no gene match: 3. The germline V gene encodes CDR1 SGDLS and CDR2 YYNGEE. This CDR3 has 16 amino acids. Written as DNA, the CDR3 is TGTGCCAGCAGCGTAGGCGGGACAGGGGGCGCCTACGAGCAGTACTTC. Its translation: CASSVGGTGGAYEQYF.

The gene calls are TRBV7-9 and TRBJ2-2; D unclear. Germline CDR1 reads SEHNR; CDR2 reads FQNEAQ (reference sequence). Trimming pared 5 bases from V and 0 bases from J, leaving 22 bases between. This CDR3 is 19 amino acids long. Here the CDR3 reads CASSPLPIHSIANTGELFF. In DNA, the CDR3 is TGTGCCAGCAGCCCGCTACCTATACACTCGATTGCGAACACCGGGGAGCTGTTTTTT.

The chain combines TRBV10-3 with TRBJ2-7, with a weak D call TRBD1 (6 bases). There are 14 residues in the CDR3. V lost 7 bases to trimming and J lost 3 bases, with 16 bases between them. From germline, CDR1 is ENHRY and CDR2 SYGVKD. The CDR3 reads CAITQGPAGYEQYF. The CDR3 region has the DNA TGTGCCATCACTCAGGGGCCGGCGGGCTACGAGCAGTACTTC.

Worth noting for this clone: The sample has other DNA sequences that encode this CDR3 too. The chain combines TRBV6-5 with TRBJ2-7; the D is unclear. The germline V gene has CDR1 MNHEY and CDR2 SVGAGI. This CDR3 comprises 11 residues. The germline V and J ends were trimmed by 6 bases and 4 bases, with 7 bases remaining between them. The CDR3 nucleotides are TGTGCCAGCAGAAGGGCTTACGAGCAGTACTTC. It codes for CASRRAYEQYF.

The V call is TRBV2, the J call TRBJ1-4; tentatively, D is TRBD1 (6 bases). This CDR3 is 14 amino acids long. CDR1 is SNHLY and CDR2 is FYNNEI in the germline V gene. Trimming left V 5 bases short and J 4 bases short, with 11 bases between. CDR3 coding DNA: TGTGCCAGCAGTCGGACAGCCCTTAATGAAAAACTGTTTTTT. It translates to CASSRTALNEKLFF.

This chain uses TRBV5-1 with TRBJ2-5; no clear D. V was shortened by 4 bases and J by 6 bases, with 10 bases between the two germline ends. The germline V gene has CDR1 SGHRS and CDR2 YFSETQ. This CDR3 region has 12 residues. The CDR3 coding sequence is TGCGCCAGCAGCCTGGATTTTCAGACCCAGTACTTC. Its translation is CASSLDFQTQYF. Complete variable domain (other parts from reference TRBV5-1 and TRBJ2-5): KAGVTQTPRYLIKTRGQQVTLSCSPISGHRSVSWYQQTPGQGLQFLFEYFSETQRNKGNFPGRFSGRQFSNSRSEMNVSTLELGDSALYLCASSLDFQTQYFGPGTRLLVL.